These T cell receptor beta chains were read from a single sample in a study of blood T cell repertoires in COVID-19. The repertoire was sequenced with immunoSEQ multiplex PCR; TCRdb's copy has only in-frame clones and lacks some. This sample has roughly 200,000 clones, with around 86% found just once. Material: PBMCs or T cells enriched from blood (not recorded which). The receptors were sampled from a middle-aged woman with acute COVID-19. CDR3s include the opening cysteine and the closing phenylalanine or tryptophan. D genes are given only for firm matches. Rows give clone size only sometimes, using once, few, many, or a class for an expanded clone.

D gene: .
J gene: TRBJ1-1
V gene: TRBV9
clone size: .
CDR3 DNA: TGTGCCAGCAGCCCCAGGAGGGGCCTCATGAACACTGAAGCTTTCTTT
CDR3 protein: CASSPRRGLMNTEAFF

D gene: .
J gene: TRBJ2-7
V gene: TRBV28
clone size: .
CDR3 DNA: TGTGCCAGCAGTTTCAGAGGGCATGGTTACGAGCAGTACTTC
CDR3 protein: CASSFRGHGYEQYF

D gene: .
J gene: TRBJ2-3
V gene: TRBV6-5
clone size: .
CDR3 DNA: TGTGCCAGCAGATTCACTAGCACCACAGATACGCAGTATTTT
CDR3 protein: CASRFTSTTDTQYF

D gene: .
J gene: TRBJ1-1
V gene: TRBV24-1
clone size: .
CDR3 DNA: TGTGCCACGCAGTGGAGGGGTGAAGCTTTCTTT
CDR3 protein: CATQWRGEAFF

D gene: TRBD1
J gene: TRBJ2-7
V gene: TRBV11-2
clone size: .
CDR3 DNA: TGTGCCAGCAGCTTACAAGGAATGGGACAGGGATCGAGCTACGAGCAGTACTTC
CDR3 protein: CASSLQGMGQGSSYEQYF

D gene: TRBD2
J gene: TRBJ2-7
V gene: TRBV10-2
clone size: .
CDR3 DNA: TGCGCCAGCATGGTAGCGGGACTTTACGAGCAGTACTTC
CDR3 protein: CASMVAGLYEQYF

D gene: .
J gene: TRBJ2-5
V gene: TRBV18
clone size: .
CDR3 DNA: TGTGCCAGCTCACCAGGGACATACGAGACCCAGTACTTC
CDR3 protein: CASSPGTYETQYF

D gene: TRBD2
J gene: TRBJ2-5
V gene: TRBV6-5
clone size: .
CDR3 DNA: TGTGCCAGCATGTCGGTGGCGGGAGGGGAGACCCAGTACTTC
CDR3 protein: CASMSVAGGETQYF

D gene: .
J gene: TRBJ1-6
V gene: TRBV5-1
clone size: .
CDR3 DNA: TGCGCCAGCAGCTTGGCCCAGCAGGGCCTACTCCACTTT
CDR3 protein: CASSLAQQGLLHF

D gene: TRBD1
J gene: TRBJ1-3
V gene: TRBV19
clone size: .
CDR3 DNA: TGTGCCAGTAGTATCGGGACAGTTGGAAACACCATATATTTT
CDR3 protein: CASSIGTVGNTIYF

D gene: .
J gene: TRBJ2-6
V gene: TRBV11-2
clone size: .
CDR3 DNA: TGTGCCAGCAGCTTAGATCATAGGGGCTCTGGGGCCAACGTCCTGACTTTC
CDR3 protein: CASSLDHRGSGANVLTF

D gene: TRBD1
J gene: TRBJ1-6
V gene: TRBV11-2
clone size: once
CDR3 DNA: TGTGCCAGCAGCTCCGGACAGGGTTATTCACCCCTCCACTTT
CDR3 protein: CASSSGQGYSPLHF

D gene: .
J gene: TRBJ1-1
V gene: TRBV13
clone size: .
CDR3 DNA: TGTGCCAGCAGCTTCGTTAACTCACCGAACACTGAAGCTTTCTTT
CDR3 protein: CASSFVNSPNTEAFF

D gene: TRBD2
J gene: TRBJ2-7
V gene: TRBV27
clone size: .
CDR3 DNA: TGTGCCAGCAGTTTATCGATAAGACTAGCGGGAGCGGGGGAGCAGTACTTC
CDR3 protein: CASSLSIRLAGAGEQYF

D gene: TRBD2
J gene: TRBJ2-2
V gene: TRBV3-1/TRBV3-2
clone size: .
CDR3 DNA: TGTGCCAGCAGCCAAGCGGGAGGCGGGGAGCTGTTTTTT
CDR3 protein: CASSQAGGGELFF

D gene: .
J gene: TRBJ2-5
V gene: TRBV5-6
clone size: few
CDR3 DNA: TGTGCCAGCACAACGGGACTCGGGACCCAGTACTTC
CDR3 protein: CASTTGLGTQYF

D gene: .
J gene: TRBJ2-6
V gene: TRBV3-1/TRBV3-2
clone size: .
CDR3 DNA: TGTGCCAGCAGCCAGACCGCGACAGTCTCTGGGGCCAACGTCCTGACTTTC
CDR3 protein: CASSQTATVSGANVLTF

D gene: TRBD1
J gene: TRBJ2-5
V gene: TRBV28
clone size: .
CDR3 DNA: TGTGCCAGCAGCCCCGGGTGGGGACAGGGATTTGGACACGGGACCCAGTACTTC
CDR3 protein: CASSPGWGQGFGHGTQYF

D gene: .
J gene: TRBJ2-7
V gene: TRBV29-1
clone size: .
CDR3 DNA: TGCAGCGCCCCCGAACTAGGCCAACAGTACTTC
CDR3 protein: CSAPELGQQYF

D gene: TRBD1
J gene: TRBJ2-1
V gene: TRBV16
clone size: .
CDR3 DNA: TGTGCCAGCAGCAACTTGGACAGGTCCGCAAACAATGAGCAGTTCTTC
CDR3 protein: CASSNLDRSANNEQFF

D gene: .
J gene: TRBJ1-1
V gene: TRBV27
clone size: .
CDR3 DNA: TGTGCCAGCAGTTTTTACGGGTTAAACACTGAAGCTTTCTTT
CDR3 protein: CASSFYGLNTEAFF

D gene: TRBD2
J gene: TRBJ2-2
V gene: TRBV5-1
clone size: .
CDR3 DNA: TGCGCCAGCAGCTTAGAAGCGGGAGGGCCTACCGGGGAGCTGTTTTTT
CDR3 protein: CASSLEAGGPTGELFF

D gene: TRBD2
J gene: TRBJ2-7
V gene: TRBV15
clone size: .
CDR3 DNA: TGTGCCACCAGCAGAGGAGGCGGGAGTAGAACCTACGAGCAGTACTTC
CDR3 protein: CATSRGGGSRTYEQYF

D gene: TRBD2
J gene: TRBJ2-4
V gene: TRBV4-1
clone size: .
CDR3 DNA: TGCGCCAGCAGCCCCGGGGGGACTAGTGGGAAAGTACAGTTCCTAGCCAAAAACATTCAGTACTTC
CDR3 protein: CASSPGGTSGKVQFLAKNIQYF

D gene: .
J gene: TRBJ1-5
V gene: TRBV28
clone size: .
CDR3 DNA: TGTGCCAGCAGTTTGGCAGGGGCCAGCAATCAGCCCCAGCATTTT
CDR3 protein: CASSLAGASNQPQHF

D gene: TRBD2
J gene: TRBJ2-7
V gene: TRBV7-2
clone size: .
CDR3 DNA: TGTGCCAGCAGCCCCAAGCGGGAGGCTACCTACGAGCAGTACTTC
CDR3 protein: CASSPKREATYEQYF

D gene: TRBD1
J gene: TRBJ1-5
V gene: TRBV5-1
clone size: .
CDR3 DNA: TGCGCCAGCAGCTTCAGGGGGAATCAGCCCCAGCATTTT
CDR3 protein: CASSFRGNQPQHF

D gene: TRBD1
J gene: TRBJ2-7
V gene: TRBV5-5
clone size: once
CDR3 DNA: TGTGCCAGCAGCTCGGGGACAGCACTCTACGAGCAGTACTTC
CDR3 protein: CASSSGTALYEQYF

D gene: .
J gene: TRBJ1-1
V gene: TRBV23-1
clone size: .
CDR3 DNA: TGCGCCAGCAGCCCAGATCCAAAAGCTTTCTTT
CDR3 protein: CASSPDPKAFF

D gene: TRBD1
J gene: TRBJ1-1
V gene: TRBV10-3
clone size: once
CDR3 DNA: TGTGCCATCAGCAGACAGGGGGCAGGGAACACTGAAGCTTTCTTT
CDR3 protein: CAISRQGAGNTEAFF

D gene: .
J gene: TRBJ1-2
V gene: TRBV19
clone size: .
CDR3 DNA: TGTGCCAGTAGGCCCATACCGGGGGTTTATGGCTACACCTTC
CDR3 protein: CASRPIPGVYGYTF

D gene: .
J gene: TRBJ2-6
V gene: TRBV19
clone size: once
CDR3 DNA: TGTGCCAGTAGTATAGGGGGACACTCTGGGGCCAACGTCCTGACTTTC
CDR3 protein: CASSIGGHSGANVLTF

D gene: TRBD1
J gene: TRBJ2-3
V gene: TRBV27
clone size: .
CDR3 DNA: TGTGCCAGCAGTCTCCGCCCAGGGGGCGGAACAGATACGCAGTATTTT
CDR3 protein: CASSLRPGGGTDTQYF

D gene: .
J gene: TRBJ1-3
V gene: TRBV18
clone size: .
CDR3 DNA: TGTGCCAGCTCACCCCAACGACAGCCCTCTGGAAACACCATATATTTT
CDR3 protein: CASSPQRQPSGNTIYF

D gene: TRBD2
J gene: TRBJ2-3
V gene: TRBV7-6
clone size: .
CDR3 DNA: TGTGCCAGCAGCTTAACTAGCGGGAGTGGAGATACGCAGTATTTT
CDR3 protein: CASSLTSGSGDTQYF

D gene: .
J gene: TRBJ1-5
V gene: TRBV25-1
clone size: .
CDR3 DNA: TGTGCCAGCAGTGAATACGGGGGCAATCAGCCCCAGCATTTT
CDR3 protein: CASSEYGGNQPQHF

D gene: TRBD2
J gene: TRBJ2-1
V gene: TRBV11-1
clone size: few
CDR3 DNA: TGTGCCAGCAGCCCGCCTTGGCGCGGGAGTCCCCATGAGCAGTTCTTC
CDR3 protein: CASSPPWRGSPHEQFF

D gene: .
J gene: TRBJ2-7
V gene: TRBV2
clone size: .
CDR3 DNA: TGTGCCAGCAGTGGTCCGGGGAATTACGAGCAGTACTTC
CDR3 protein: CASSGPGNYEQYF

D gene: TRBD2
J gene: TRBJ2-3
V gene: TRBV14
clone size: once
CDR3 DNA: TGTGCCAGCAGCCATCTAGCGGGAGGATCAGATACGCAGTATTTT
CDR3 protein: CASSHLAGGSDTQYF

D gene: TRBD2
J gene: TRBJ2-1
V gene: TRBV7-3
clone size: .
CDR3 DNA: TGTGCCAGCAGTTACCGGGGAGGGAGTGATGAGCAGTTCTTC
CDR3 protein: CASSYRGGSDEQFF

D gene: .
J gene: TRBJ1-4
V gene: TRBV21-1
clone size: .
CDR3 DNA: TGTGCCAGCAGCAGGTTACAGGAGCAAATTGCTGCAACTAATGAAAAACTGTTTTTT
CDR3 protein: CASSRLQEQIAATNEKLFF

D gene: .
J gene: TRBJ1-6
V gene: TRBV10-3
clone size: .
CDR3 DNA: TGTGCCATCACCCCCAGTCGATCCGGGGGTTCACCCCTCCACTTT
CDR3 protein: CAITPSRSGGSPLHF

D gene: TRBD2
J gene: TRBJ2-1
V gene: TRBV7-2
clone size: once
CDR3 DNA: TGTGCCAGCAGCTTAGCGCAGAGCGGGAGGGCCATTCAGCAGTTCTTC
CDR3 protein: CASSLAQSGRAIQQFF

D gene: .
J gene: TRBJ1-5
V gene: TRBV21-1
clone size: .
CDR3 DNA: TGTGCCAGCAGACGGGTTAGCAATCAGCCCCAGCATTTT
CDR3 protein: CASRRVSNQPQHF

D gene: TRBD1
J gene: TRBJ1-1
V gene: TRBV7-8
clone size: .
CDR3 DNA: TGTGCCAGCAGCCCCACTATTATACAGGGGACCACTGAAGCTTTCTTT
CDR3 protein: CASSPTIIQGTTEAFF

D gene: .
J gene: TRBJ2-1
V gene: TRBV24-1
clone size: .
CDR3 DNA: TGTGCCACCAGTGATTTAAGTACAACGGGAGTTTATCAGGGTGAGCAGTTCTTC
CDR3 protein: CATSDLSTTGVYQGEQFF

D gene: TRBD1
J gene: TRBJ2-7
V gene: TRBV24-1
clone size: .
CDR3 DNA: TGTGCCACCAGTGCAGGGGGCAGGTTCTCCTACGAGCAGTACTTC
CDR3 protein: CATSAGGRFSYEQYF

D gene: TRBD2
J gene: TRBJ2-3
V gene: TRBV10-2
clone size: .
CDR3 DNA: TGCGCCAGCAGGAGCCGACTAGCGGGAGACCTGAATACGCAGTATTTT
CDR3 protein: CASRSRLAGDLNTQYF